The present TCR beta chain was sequenced within a study of cytomegalovirus exposure and HLA in healthy donors. Use of 60 Vbeta and 13 Jbeta primers characterized the PCR. Assay used: immunoSEQ multiplex PCR; TCRdb lists only in-frame clones, some missing. The sample has some 98,000 clones; around a tenth are singletons. Overall study findings and caveats: Among TCR beta chains of equal frequency, HLA-associated ones were more clonally expanded in a later analysis. TCR beta V segments were, for the most part, productive about 87% or about 30% of the time in an earlier analysis.

V lost 1 base, J lost 6 bases, and 11 bases lay in between. CDR1 and CDR2 from the germline V gene are MGHDK and SYGVNS. The CDR3 spans 14 residues. Turning to this clone: What it binds is unknown.

This receptor was taken from a man aged 50 to 59 in good health and CMV-seropositive. Sequencing used PBMCs. V usage is TRBV25-1 and J usage is TRBJ2-3, with D perhaps TRBD1 (6 bases). In DNA, the CDR3 is TGTGCCAGCAGTGAATTACAGGGTGGCGATACGCAGTATTTT. This translates into CASSELQGGDTQYF. Together with reference TRBV25-1 and TRBJ2-3, the CDR3 gives the full variable domain: EADIYQTPRYLVIGTGKKITLECSQTMGHDKMYWYQQDPGMELHLIHYSYGVNSTEKGDLSSESTVSRIRTEHFPLTLESARPSHTSQYLCASSELQGGDTQYFGPGTRLTVL.